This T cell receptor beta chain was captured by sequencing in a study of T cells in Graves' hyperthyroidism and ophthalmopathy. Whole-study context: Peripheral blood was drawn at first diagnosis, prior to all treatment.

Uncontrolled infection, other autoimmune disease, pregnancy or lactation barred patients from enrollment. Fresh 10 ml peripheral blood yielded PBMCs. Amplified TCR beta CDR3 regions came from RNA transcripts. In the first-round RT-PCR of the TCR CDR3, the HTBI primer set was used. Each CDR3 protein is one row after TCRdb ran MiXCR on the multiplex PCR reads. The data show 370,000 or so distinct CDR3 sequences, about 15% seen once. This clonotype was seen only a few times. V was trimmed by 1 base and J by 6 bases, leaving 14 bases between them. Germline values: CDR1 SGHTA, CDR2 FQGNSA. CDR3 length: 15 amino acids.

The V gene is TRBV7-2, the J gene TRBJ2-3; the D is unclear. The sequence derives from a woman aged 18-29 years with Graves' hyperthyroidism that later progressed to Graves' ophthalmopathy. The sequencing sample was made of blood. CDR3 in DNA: TGTGCCAGCAGCTTAGGCGGTGGGCCTGGGGATACGCAGTATTTT. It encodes CASSLGGGPGDTQYF.